The entry below describes one T cell receptor beta chain. Its antigen is unknown. These data come from a study of T cells after posttransplantation cyclophosphamide. Busulfan-fludarabine conditioning, marrow transplant, and cyclophosphamide on days +3 and +4 were administered. Study results and caveats: TRB clonality was highly associated with recipient CMV seropositivity and reactivation. Donor CD8+ memory clones often dominated recipient blood repertoires at later times. Blood and skin or GI T cell repertoires showed limited TRB overlap.

Libraries were prepared by immunoSEQ multiplex PCR; TCRdb keeps only in-frame clonotypes and omits some of them. The data contain some 4,500 clones, roughly 80% of them seen just once; the ten biggest clones take up around 4%. CDR1 SGDLS and CDR2 YYNGEE come from the germline V gene. There are 16 residues in the CDR3. V dropped 0 bases and J dropped 1 base, with 12 bases sitting between them. This receptor was identified in a male patient aged 50 to 59 who received an allogeneic stem cell transplant from a related donor and was CMV-positive. Some T cells may be graft donor cells. The chain recombines TRBV9 with TRBJ2-3, with D hard to call. The specimen was PBMCs, collected after allogeneic stem cell transplant with posttransplant cyclophosphamide. The CDR3 loop reads CASSVDSGPRTDTQYF. Here the CDR3 DNA reads TGTGCCAGCAGCGTAGATAGTGGGCCGCGCACAGATACGCAGTATTTT.